The text below deals with one TCR beta chain. What it binds is unknown. Germline assignment: CDR1 SGHAT and CDR2 FQDESV (reference sequence). The length of the CDR3 is 14 residues. V lost 5 bases to trimming and J lost 1 base, with 9 bases between them. Data came from immunoSEQ multiplex PCR; TCRdb stores just in-frame clones and leaves some out. The table shows around 78,000 clones, with about nine tenths occurring only once. The data stem from a study of T cell responses to AZD1222 COVID-19 vaccine. Study outcomes and limitations: Among the donors, most were white British and more were female, and clonal diversity was possibly underestimated.

The sequence was obtained from an adult in good health. Here the sequenced sample was peripheral blood, taken on day 0 of AZD1222 vaccination. The V call is TRBV11-1, the J call TRBJ2-1, with D perhaps TRBD1 (6 bases). CDR3 DNA sequence: TGTGCCAGCAGCGCCACAGGGTCCTACAATGAGCAGTTCTTC. Translated, it gives CASSATGSYNEQFF.